The 20 T cell receptor beta chains presented below share a single source sample, sequenced in a study of control samples from healthy donors and cancer patients (dated by TCRdb to about 2020). The library relied on the immunoSEQ multiplex PCR assay. The clones in this table, taken by TCRdb from immuneACCESS, are in-frame only. Not every clone is retained; where verified, under half of the shortfall comes from an unresolved V gene, and the cause of the rest is unknown. This sample is represented by fewer than 20,000 clones; roughly 85% of them were singletons. 29% of the sample is held by the ten biggest clonotypes. The sample comprised PBMCs. Source of these receptors: a man at least 80 years old with head and neck cancer.

This sequence joins TRBV3-1 (or the pseudogene TRBV3-2) and TRBJ2-7, with D tentatively TRBD1 or TRBD2 (6 bases each). The CDR3 totals 15 residues. V was shortened by 0 bases and J by 3 bases, with 12 bases between the two germline ends. Looked up from germline, CDR1 is LGHDT and CDR2 is YNNKEL (reference sequence). Here the CDR3 DNA reads TGTGCCAGCAGCCAAGATACGGGGGCGAGCTACGAGCAGTACTTC. This sequence encodes CASSQDTGASYEQYF.

The chain recombines TRBV5-1 with TRBJ2-3, with D perhaps TRBD1 (5 bases). The CDR3 runs 13 residues. V dropped 0 bases and J dropped 8 bases, with 10 bases sitting between them. Germline values: CDR1 SGHRS, CDR2 YFSETQ. Here the CDR3 reads CASSLVTATTQYF. The CDR3 DNA reads TGCGCCAGCAGCTTGGTGACAGCGACTACGCAGTATTTT.

This clone showed up just a few times. This sample also contains other DNA sequences that code for the same CDR3. The CDR3 region is CASSVGGGNTIYF. CDR3 DNA: TGTGCCAGCAGCGTAGGGGGTGGAAACACCATATATTTT. The V gene is TRBV9, the J gene TRBJ1-3; D is unresolved. The CDR3 spans 13 residues. Germline CDR1 and CDR2: SGDLS and YYNGEE. Trimming cost V 0 bases and J 3 bases, with 4 bases left between them. Full variable domain (rest looked up from reference TRBV9 and TRBJ1-3): DSGVTQTPKHLITATGQRVTLRCSPRSGDLSVYWYQQSLDQGLQFLIQYYNGEERAKGNILERFSAQQFPDLHSELNLSSLELGDSALYFCASSVGGGNTIYFGEGSWLTVV.

The genes are TRBV2 and TRBJ2-7; TRBD1 agrees at 11 bases. The V gene's germline CDR1 is SNHLY and CDR2 FYNNEI. With 6 bases clipped from V and 5 bases from J, the junction kept 6 bases outside the gene matches. The CDR3 runs 14 residues. The CDR3 reads CASRVRDRGNEQYF. In nucleotides, the CDR3 is TGTGCCAGCAGGGTCCGGGACAGGGGGAACGAGCAGTACTTC.

The gene calls are TRBV5-4 and TRBJ2-7, with a tentative D call TRBD2 (6 bases). From germline, CDR1 is SGHNT and CDR2 YYREEE (reference sequence). The V end was cut by 0 bases, the J end by 1 base, with 8 bases between. The CDR3 sequence is 14 residues long. The CDR3 bases are TGTGCCAGCAGCTTGGCCGCGGGGTCCTACGAGCAGTACTTC. Translated: CASSLAAGSYEQYF. The entire variable domain, with the rest obtained from reference TRBV5-4 and TRBJ2-7, is as follows: ETGVTQSPTHLIKTRGQQVTLRCSSQSGHNTVSWYQQALGQGPQFIFQYYREEENGRGNFPPRFSGLQFPNYSSELNVNALELDDSALYLCASSLAAGSYEQYFGPGTRLTVT.

The gene calls are TRBV28 and TRBJ1-4, with D possibly matching TRBD1 (6 bases). The germline gives CDR1 MDHEN, CDR2 SYDVKM. The CDR3 runs 16 residues. V lost 5 bases, J lost 0 bases, and 13 bases lay in between. CDR3 amino acids: CASSPRGPTTNEKLFF. CDR3 in DNA: TGTGCCAGCAGTCCCAGGGGCCCCACAACTAATGAAAAACTGTTTTTT.

CDR3 amino acids: CASSFTGTGSNQPQHF. DNA of the CDR3: TGTGCCAGCAGCTTTACCGGGACAGGGAGCAATCAGCCCCAGCATTTT. The chain links TRBV5-8 to TRBJ1-5, with 9 bases identical to TRBD1. Trimming at V came to 2 bases and at J to 1 base, leaving 4 bases not matched to a gene. The CDR3 is 16 amino acids. Germline lookup yields CDR1 SGHTS and CDR2 YDEGEE.

CDR3 nucleotides: TGTGCCAGCAGCTTGAGTCTAGCTCGGCAGTACTTC. Translating gives CASSLSLARQYF. The chain recombines TRBV5-4 with TRBJ2-7; D perhaps matches TRBD2 (5 bases). Germline values: CDR1 SGHNT, CDR2 YYREEE (reference sequence). The CDR3 runs to 12 residues. V lost 1 base and J 9 bases, leaving 11 bases between the germline ends.

The J gene is TRBJ1-6, the V gene TRBV6-2 or TRBV6-3; unclear D gene. CDR3 size: 15 residues. Germline CDR1 MNHEY, CDR2 SVGEGT. Deletions cut 1 base from V and 1 base from J, with 5 bases between. In DNA form, the CDR3 reads TGTGCCAGCAGTTACTTGGGTTCCTATAATTCACCCCTCCACTTT. Translated: CASSYLGSYNSPLHF.

In this sample, this clone turned up a few times. The chain links TRBV7-9 to TRBJ2-7, with TRBD1 matching over 7 bases. This CDR3 region has 15 residues. The germline gives CDR1 SEHNR, CDR2 FQNEAQ (reference sequence). J gave up 3 bases and V 5 bases, and 10 bases lay outside the gene matches. CDR3 sequence (DNA): TGTGCCAGCAGCCTAGACAGGGACCCCTACTACGAGCAGTACTTC. It specifies CASSLDRDPYYEQYF.

Of note for this clone: Sequence at one end of the junction differs from germline and may be a read error. The chain couples TRBV7-9 to TRBJ2-2, with 7 positions matching TRBD1. Germline loops: CDR1 SEHNR, CDR2 FQNEAQ (reference sequence). The CDR3 totals 14 residues. CDR3 in amino acids: CASLHRGPLRGAVF. The CDR3 region has the DNA TGTGCCAGCCTCCACAGGGGACCCCTACGGGGAGCTGTTTTT.

This chain connects TRBV2 to TRBJ2-5; a weak D match, TRBD1 (6 bases). Looked up from germline, CDR1 is SNHLY and CDR2 is FYNNEI. The CDR3 has 14 residues. V was trimmed by 2 bases and J by 4 bases, leaving 11 bases between them. CDR3 in amino acids: CASSEPDRTETQYF. The DNA of the CDR3 is TGTGCCAGCAGTGAACCGGACAGAACAGAGACCCAGTACTTC.

The chain has TRBV9 and TRBJ1-1, with no clear D. V lost 0 bases to trimming and J lost 0 bases, with 12 bases between them. The CDR3 is 16 amino acids. Germline assignment: CDR1 SGDLS and CDR2 YYNGEE. The DNA of the CDR3 is TGTGCCAGCAGCGTAGGTTTTGGGGTCATGAACACTGAAGCTTTCTTT. It codes for CASSVGFGVMNTEAFF.

The chain uses TRBV15 and TRBJ2-2, with TRBD2 as a possible D gene (6 bases). This CDR3 contains 17 residues. The ends were cut back, 0 bases at V and 5 bases at J, with 16 bases in the middle. The germline CDR1 and CDR2 sequences are LNHNV and YYDKDF (reference sequence). CDR3 sequence reads: CATSRDLLAAGTGELFF. DNA of the CDR3: TGTGCCACCAGCAGAGACCTTTTAGCGGCGGGGACCGGGGAGCTGTTTTTT.

The genes are TRBV5-8 and TRBJ2-3; TRBD2 matches at 13 bases. Per germline, CDR1 SGHTS and CDR2 YDEGEE. This CDR3 region has 16 residues. The junction had 7 bases not matched to a gene; V was cut back by 4 bases and J by 5 bases. CDR3 amino acids: CASSIGLAGVIDTQYF. The CDR3 coding sequence is TGTGCCAGCAGCATAGGACTAGCGGGAGTTATAGATACGCAGTATTTT.

The chain recombines TRBV6-6 with TRBJ2-7; TRBD1 aligns across 8 bases. Germline-derived CDR1 and CDR2 are MNHNY and SVGAGI (reference sequence). The J segment lost 0 bases and the V segment lost 2 bases, leaving 3 bases of the junction unmatched. The CDR3 is 15 residues long. Here the CDR3 reads CASSYGQGASYEQYF. The CDR3 DNA is TGTGCCAGCAGTTACGGCCAGGGGGCCTCCTACGAGCAGTACTTC.

Only a few counts were recorded for this clone. The genes are TRBV27 and TRBJ2-3; D is tentatively TRBD1 or TRBD2 (5 bases each). The germline CDR1 and CDR2 sequences are MNHEY and SMNVEV (reference sequence). Between the trimmed V and J ends, which lost 3 bases and 0 bases, there was a span of 10 bases. This CDR3 is built from 15 residues. CDR3 residues: CASSFGATSTDTQYF. As DNA, the CDR3 is TGTGCCAGCAGTTTCGGGGCAACTAGCACAGATACGCAGTATTTT.

The rearrangement joins TRBV5-6 to TRBJ2-1; 11 bases match TRBD2. Germline V gene sequence: CDR1 SGHDT, CDR2 YYEEEE. With V trimmed by 4 bases and J by 4 bases, 7 bases remained unmatched. The CDR3 has 16 residues. CDR3 in amino acids: CASSVLAGGGYNEQFF. The CDR3 DNA sequence: TGTGCCAGCAGCGTGTTAGCGGGAGGGGGGTACAATGAGCAGTTCTTC.

This chain uses TRBV10-3 with TRBJ2-3, with 13 bases identical to TRBD2. V lost 0 bases and J lost 6; bases outside the gene matches: 12. CDR3 size: 19 residues. CDR1 and CDR2 from the germline V gene are ENHRY and SYGVKD. The CDR3 spells CAISESGTSGDPISDTQYF. CDR3 bases: TGTGCCATCAGTGAGTCTGGGACTAGCGGGGACCCGATTTCGGATACGCAGTATTTT.

The chain carries TRBV15 and TRBJ2-6; D ambiguous. The germline V gene encodes CDR1 LNHNV and CDR2 YYDKDF (reference sequence). V was shortened by 6 bases and J by 4 bases, with 13 bases between the two germline ends. The CDR3 is 15 residues long. The DNA of the CDR3 is TGTGCCACCAGTTGGGCCCTTGGGGGGGCCAACGTCCTGACTTTC. This codes for CATSWALGGANVLTF.